The rows below give T cell receptor beta chains drawn from one sample of a study of blood T cell repertoires in COVID-19. TCRdb's table, derived via immunoSEQ multiplex PCR, lists solely in-frame clones and lacks some. The sample shows roughly 130,000 clones, about 80% of them seen only once. The sequencing sample was made of peripheral blood. The receptors were gathered from a woman aged 45-65 years with acute or convalescent COVID-19. CDR3s include the opening cysteine and the closing phenylalanine or tryptophan.

>TRBV5-6|TRBJ1-4
CASSLQGPNEKLFF
>TRBV6-1|TRBJ1-2
CASSETGGYTF
>TRBV12-5|TRBJ1-5
CASGHDRGNQPQHF
>TRBV5-1|TRBJ1-2
CASSFRGSGDYGYTF
>TRBV27|TRBJ1-2
CASFSTGTNYGYTF
>TRBV19|TRBJ2-3
CASSPRTSGGGDTQYF
>TRBV5-5|TRBJ1-4
CASSSITGPEKLFF
>TRBV2|TRBJ1-2
CASRDLGQAIANYGYTF
>TRBV5-6|TRBJ2-3
CASSMGTVLYTQYF
>TRBV12-3/TRBV12-4|TRBJ1-5
CASSPGLQPQHF
>TRBV9|TRBJ2-7
CASSPRAGGYEQYF
>TRBV4-1|TRBJ2-4
CASSQDGVSLNKNIQYF
>TRBV19|TRBJ2-1
CASRTGGRSEQFF
>TRBV5-4|TRBJ2-1
CASSLTNEQFF
>TRBV2|TRBJ2-7
CASSRDRQSSYEQYF
>TRBV7-8|TRBJ2-1
CASSFDRINNEQFF
>TRBV9|TRBJ1-1
CASSGDSHTEAFF
>TRBV2|TRBJ1-5
CASSATGVQPQHF
>TRBV10-2|TRBJ2-7
CASKDYSYEQYF
>TRBV4-1|TRBJ1-6
CASSQVQGINNSPLHF
>TRBV6-5|TRBJ2-2
CASRAGQAGELFF
>TRBV7-8|TRBJ1-5
CASSSGGSQPQHF
>TRBV5-5|TRBJ1-1
CASSFRGHTEAFF
>TRBV4-1|TRBJ2-1
CASSQTGMQFF
>TRBV28|TRBJ1-1
CASSHLPGQGGSMNTEAFF
>TRBV28|TRBJ1-2
CASSLSGYGYTF
>TRBV4-2|TRBJ1-1
CASSLSQAENTEAFF
>TRBV28|TRBJ1-4
CASRDRRGATNEKLFF
>TRBV7-6|TRBJ1-1
CASSLATGVNTEAFF
>TRBV28|TRBJ2-7
CASSFILEGAKEQYF
>TRBV7-8|TRBJ1-6
CASSLAGAVSRQNSPLHF
>TRBV27|TRBJ2-2
CASSLTGYTGELFF
>TRBV5-1|TRBJ2-3
CASSLGDREGTDTQYF
>TRBV2|TRBJ1-6
CASRTGNDNSPLHF
>TRBV12-5|TRBJ1-1
CASGVQAGKNTEAFF
>TRBV6-5|TRBJ1-1
CASSPARDRNTEAFF
>TRBV7-8|TRBJ1-2
CASSLGGLSYGYTF
>TRBV6-1|TRBJ1-4
CASSEVIPNEKLFF
>TRBV7-8|TRBJ2-1
CASSFKGQGNNEQFF
>TRBV29-1|TRBJ2-2
CSVGRDLTGELFF
>TRBV6-5|TRBJ1-4
CASKRTGDEKLFF
>TRBV18|TRBJ2-7
CASSLRTGSFDEQYF
>TRBV25-1|TRBJ1-2
CASSEQKYGYTF
>TRBV7-9|TRBJ1-1
CASSLSVNTEAFF
>TRBV28|TRBJ1-1
CASKVEGLNTEAFF
>TRBV19|TRBJ1-2
CASSIATSGDYGYTF
>TRBV9|TRBJ2-2
CASSPSMNTGELFF
>TRBV19|TRBJ1-5
CASSVPAAGVNQPQHF
>TRBV7-8|TRBJ1-3
CASSLAFAGGSGNTIYF
>TRBV27|TRBJ1-2
CASSFHQGPGQDYGYTF
>TRBV5-6|TRBJ1-1
CASSGQANTEAFF
>TRBV6-5|TRBJ1-1
CASRLPGQNTEAFF
>TRBV28|TRBJ2-6
CASSSTSGGLGSGANVLTF
>TRBV27|TRBJ2-7
CASSLSPTPPFSYEQYF
>TRBV2|TRBJ1-4
CASSPQGTTNEKLFF
>TRBV4-1|TRBJ2-2
CASSQDRGGQNTGELFF